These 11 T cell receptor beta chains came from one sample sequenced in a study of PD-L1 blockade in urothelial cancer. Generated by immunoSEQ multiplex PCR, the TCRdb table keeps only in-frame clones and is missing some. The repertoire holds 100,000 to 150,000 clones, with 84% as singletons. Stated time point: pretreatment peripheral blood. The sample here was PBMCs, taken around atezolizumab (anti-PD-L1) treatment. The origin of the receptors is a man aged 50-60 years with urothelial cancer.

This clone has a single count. The CDR3 here is CACLSRGSYEQYF. CDR3 DNA sequence: TGTGCCTGTTTAAGTCGGGGCTCCTACGAGCAGTACTTC. This rearrangement joins TRBV30 to TRBJ2-7, with TRBD2 as a possible D gene (5 bases). Trimming removed 6 bases from V and 0 bases from J, with 12 bases in between. Per germline, CDR1 GTSNPN and CDR2 SVGIG (reference sequence). This CDR3 contains 13 residues.

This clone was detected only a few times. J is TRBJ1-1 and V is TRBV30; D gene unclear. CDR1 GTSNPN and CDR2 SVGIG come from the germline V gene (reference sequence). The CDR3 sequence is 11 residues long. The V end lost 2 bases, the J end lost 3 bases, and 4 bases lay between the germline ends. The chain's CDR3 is CAWSIDTEAFF. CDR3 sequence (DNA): TGTGCCTGGAGTATCGACACTGAAGCTTTCTTT.

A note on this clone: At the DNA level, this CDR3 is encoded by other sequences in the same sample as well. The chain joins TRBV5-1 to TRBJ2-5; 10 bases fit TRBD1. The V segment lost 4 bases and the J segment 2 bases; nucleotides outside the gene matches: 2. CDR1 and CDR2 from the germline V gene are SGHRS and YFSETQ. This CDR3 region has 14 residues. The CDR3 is CASSPGQGQETQYF. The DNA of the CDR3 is TGCGCCAGCAGCCCGGGACAGGGGCAAGAGACCCAGTACTTC.

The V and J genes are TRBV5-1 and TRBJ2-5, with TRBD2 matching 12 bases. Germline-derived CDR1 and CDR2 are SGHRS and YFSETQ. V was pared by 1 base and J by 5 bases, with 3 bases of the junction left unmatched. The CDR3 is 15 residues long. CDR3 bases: TGCGCCAGCAGCTTGAGCACTAGCGGGAGGGAGACCCAGTACTTC. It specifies CASSLSTSGRETQYF. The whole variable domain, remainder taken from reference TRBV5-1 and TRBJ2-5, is KAGVTQTPRYLIKTRGQQVTLSCSPISGHRSVSWYQQTPGQGLQFLFEYFSETQRNKGNFPGRFSGRQFSNSRSEMNVSTLELGDSALYLCASSLSTSGRETQYFGPGTRLLVL.

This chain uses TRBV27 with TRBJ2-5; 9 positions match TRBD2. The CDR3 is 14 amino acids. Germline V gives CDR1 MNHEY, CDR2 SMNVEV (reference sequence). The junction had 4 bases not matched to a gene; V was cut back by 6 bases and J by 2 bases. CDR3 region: CASSQLAGQETQYF. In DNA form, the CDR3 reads TGTGCCAGCAGCCAGCTAGCGGGACAAGAGACCCAGTACTTC.

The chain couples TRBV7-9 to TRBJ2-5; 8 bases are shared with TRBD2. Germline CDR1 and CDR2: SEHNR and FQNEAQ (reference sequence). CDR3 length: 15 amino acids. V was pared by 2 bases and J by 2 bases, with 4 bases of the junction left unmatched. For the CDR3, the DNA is TGTGCCAGCAGCTTAACTAGCGGTTTTCAAGAGACCCAGTACTTC. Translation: CASSLTSGFQETQYF. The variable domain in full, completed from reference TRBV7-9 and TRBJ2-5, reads DTGVSQNPRHKITKRGQNVTFRCDPISEHNRLYWYRQTLGQGPEFLTYFQNEAQLEKSRLLSDRFSAERPKGSFSTLEIQRTEQGDSAMYLCASSLTSGFQETQYFGPGTRLLVL.

CDR3 nucleotides: TGCGCCAGCAGCTTCCAGGCGGGGGGCTTGAATGAAAAACTGTTTTTT. This encodes CASSFQAGGLNEKLFF. The chain combines TRBV4-1 with TRBJ1-4, with a tentative D call TRBD1 (6 bases). The CDR3 covers 16 residues. The V end lost 5 bases, the J end lost 5 bases, and 18 bases lay between the germline ends. CDR1 is MGHRA, CDR2 YSYEKL, per germline.

The DNA for the CDR3 is TGCGCCAGCAGCTACGGACTAGCGGGAGCCGACGAGCAGTACTTC. Amino acid sequence: CASSYGLAGADEQYF. This chain links TRBV5-1 with TRBJ2-7; TRBD2 matches at 13 bases. Germline CDR1 SGHRS, CDR2 YFSETQ. The V gene end was trimmed by 3 bases and the J gene end by 5 bases; junction bases not matched to a gene: 5. The CDR3 is 15 residues long.

The CDR3: CASSQDVTSGSYNEQFF. In DNA, the CDR3 is TGTGCCAGCAGCCAGGACGTGACTAGCGGGAGTTACAATGAGCAGTTCTTC. The chain recombines TRBV4-2 with TRBJ2-1, with TRBD2 matching 12 bases. The V segment lost 3 bases and the J segment 4 bases; nucleotides outside the gene matches: 7. Per the germline V gene, CDR1 is LGHNA and CDR2 is YNFKEQ. This CDR3 is 17 amino acids long.

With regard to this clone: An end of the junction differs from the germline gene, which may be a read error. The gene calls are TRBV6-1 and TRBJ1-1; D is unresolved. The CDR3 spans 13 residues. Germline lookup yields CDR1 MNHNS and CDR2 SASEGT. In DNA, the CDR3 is TGTGCCGGCAGTGATTTCCAAAACACTGAAGCTTTCTTT. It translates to CAGSDFQNTEAFF.

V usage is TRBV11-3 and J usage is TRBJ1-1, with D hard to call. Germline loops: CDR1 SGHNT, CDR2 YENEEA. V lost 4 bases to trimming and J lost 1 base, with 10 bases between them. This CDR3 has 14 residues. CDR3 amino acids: CASSSDAGNTEAFF. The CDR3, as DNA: TGTGCCAGCAGCTCGGACGCGGGGAACACTGAAGCTTTCTTT.